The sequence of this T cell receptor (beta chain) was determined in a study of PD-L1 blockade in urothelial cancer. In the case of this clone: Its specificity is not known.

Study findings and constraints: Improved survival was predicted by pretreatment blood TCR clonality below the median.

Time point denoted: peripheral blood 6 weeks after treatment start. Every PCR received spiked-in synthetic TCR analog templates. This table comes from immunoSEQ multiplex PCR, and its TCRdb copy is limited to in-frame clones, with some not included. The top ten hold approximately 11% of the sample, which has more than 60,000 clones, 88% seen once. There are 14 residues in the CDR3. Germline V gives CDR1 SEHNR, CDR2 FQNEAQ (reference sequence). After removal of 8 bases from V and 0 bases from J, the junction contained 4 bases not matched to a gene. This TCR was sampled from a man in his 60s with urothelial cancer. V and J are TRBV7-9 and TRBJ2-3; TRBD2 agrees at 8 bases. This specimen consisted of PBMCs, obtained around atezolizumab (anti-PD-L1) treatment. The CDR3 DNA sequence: TGTGCCAGCCGGACTAGCCTTAGCACAGATACGCAGTATTTT. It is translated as CASRTSLSTDTQYF. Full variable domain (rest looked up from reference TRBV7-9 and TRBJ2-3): DTGVSQNPRHKITKRGQNVTFRCDPISEHNRLYWYRQTLGQGPEFLTYFQNEAQLEKSRLLSDRFSAERPKGSFSTLEIQRTEQGDSAMYLCASRTSLSTDTQYFGPGTRLTVL.